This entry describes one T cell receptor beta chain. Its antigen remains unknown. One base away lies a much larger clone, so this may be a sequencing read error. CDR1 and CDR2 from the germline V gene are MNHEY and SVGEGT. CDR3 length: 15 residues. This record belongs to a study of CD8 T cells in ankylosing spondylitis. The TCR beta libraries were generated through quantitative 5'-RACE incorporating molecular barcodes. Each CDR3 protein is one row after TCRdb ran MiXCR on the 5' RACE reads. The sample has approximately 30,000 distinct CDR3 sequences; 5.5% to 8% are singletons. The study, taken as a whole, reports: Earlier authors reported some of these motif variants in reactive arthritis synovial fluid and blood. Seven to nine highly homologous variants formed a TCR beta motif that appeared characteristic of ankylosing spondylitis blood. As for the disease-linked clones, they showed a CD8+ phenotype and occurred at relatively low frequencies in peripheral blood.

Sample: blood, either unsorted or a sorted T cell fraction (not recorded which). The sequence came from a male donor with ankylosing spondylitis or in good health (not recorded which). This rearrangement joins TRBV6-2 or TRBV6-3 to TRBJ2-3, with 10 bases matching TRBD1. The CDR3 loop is CTITPGQGIGDTQYF. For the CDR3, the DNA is TGTACCATCACCCCGGGACAGGGGATAGGAGATACGCAGTATTTT.